The rows below give T cell receptor beta chains drawn from one sample of a study of CD8 T cells in Susac syndrome. TCRdb fed the immunoSEQ multiplex PCR reads into MiXCR, producing one record per CDR3 protein. The table has 90,000 to 150,000 distinct CDR3 sequences, approximately 91% seen once. The sample consisted of CD4+ T cells from PBMCs. The receptors here all came from a human donor in good health. CDR3s include the opening cysteine and the closing phenylalanine or tryptophan. Fields, in order: V gene, clone size, D gene, J gene, CDR3 DNA, CDR3 protein. The D gene is left open where the match is weak. Rows may omit the clone size; those that give it use once, few, many or a size class.

TRBV7-2	NA	TRBD2	TRBJ2-1	TGTGCCAGCAGCTTAGCCCTAGGCGGGGGGGGCTCCTACAATGAGCAGTTCTTC	CASSLALGGGGSYNEQFF
TRBV12-3/TRBV12-4	NA	NA	TRBJ2-1	TGTGCCAGCAGTTGGGGGACTCCTAATGAGCAGTTCTTC	CASSWGTPNEQFF
TRBV6-5	few	NA	TRBJ2-5	TGTGCCAGCAGTTACCAAAGGGCGAGGGAGACCCAGTACTTC	CASSYQRARETQYF
TRBV5-4	NA	NA	TRBJ2-7	TGTGCCAGCAGCTTGGGAGCCCAATACGAGCAGTACTTC	CASSLGAQYEQYF
TRBV5-1	NA	TRBD2	TRBJ2-1	TGCGCCAGCATGAGTTCTAGCGGGTGGAATGAGCAGTTCTTC	CASMSSSGWNEQFF
TRBV20-1	NA	TRBD2	TRBJ2-7	TGCACTGCCCGGGGGGTTGAGGACGAGCAGTACTTC	CTARGVEDEQYF
TRBV2	NA	NA	TRBJ2-2	TGTGCCAGCAGTGGTACAGGGGGGGTCTTGACCGGGGAGCTGTTTTTT	CASSGTGGVLTGELFF
TRBV5-1	NA	NA	TRBJ2-1	TGCGCCAGCAGACCCGTAGACGGCAGGGGTCGGACACAGTTCTTC	CASRPVDGRGRTQFF
TRBV19	NA	NA	TRBJ2-1	TGTGCCAGTATAGGTCTCGCCGACAGGGAGCAGTTCTTC	CASIGLADREQFF
TRBV10-3	NA	NA	TRBJ1-5	TGTGCCATCATTTTCCAGGGGCCCAATCAGCCCCAGCATTTT	CAIIFQGPNQPQHF
TRBV12-3/TRBV12-4	NA	NA	TRBJ2-2	TGTGCCAGCAGGGATACAGGTGCCGGGGAGCTGTTTTTT	CASRDTGAGELFF
TRBV15	NA	TRBD2	TRBJ2-1	TGTGCCACCAGCAGAGATCAGGTAGCGGGGCCTTTATACAATGAGCAGTTCTTC	CATSRDQVAGPLYNEQFF
TRBV4-2	NA	TRBD2	TRBJ2-3	TGTGCCAGCAGCCAAGCTCTAGCGGGAGGGCCGGGAGATACGCAGTATTTT	CASSQALAGGPGDTQYF
TRBV14	NA	NA	TRBJ1-4	TGTGCCAGCAGCCCCGGAAGAGTGCAGATTAATGAAAAACTGTTTTTT	CASSPGRVQINEKLFF
TRBV7-3	NA	TRBD2	TRBJ2-7	TGTGCCAGCAGCTTAATCCCCAGCGCACTAGCGGGAGCCGAGCAGTACTTC	CASSLIPSALAGAEQYF
TRBV19	NA	TRBD2	TRBJ2-2	TGTGCCAGTAAACCCCGCCAGCGGGGTGCCGGGGAGCTGTTTTTT	CASKPRQRGAGELFF
TRBV6-5	NA	TRBD1	TRBJ2-5	TGTGCCAGCAGTTACTCGGGACAGGGGGCTGAGACCCAGTACTTC	CASSYSGQGAETQYF
TRBV7-9	NA	NA	TRBJ1-3	TGTGCCAGCAGCTCACCGGGGGCGAAAGGAAACACCATATATTTT	CASSSPGAKGNTIYF
TRBV13	NA	TRBD1	TRBJ1-1	TGTGCCAGCAGCTCCGGGACAGGGGTTTACACTGAAGCTTTCTTT	CASSSGTGVYTEAFF
TRBV20-1	NA	NA	TRBJ1-1	TGCAGTGCTAAACGTGTGGCAGATAACACTGAAGCTTTCTTT	CSAKRVADNTEAFF
TRBV12-3/TRBV12-4	NA	NA	TRBJ2-7	TGTGCCAGCAGTTTATGGGACCGAGGCTCCTACGAGCAGTACTTC	CASSLWDRGSYEQYF
TRBV5-1	NA	TRBD2	TRBJ2-3	TGCGCCAGCAGCTTAGACGGGACTAGCGGGAGTACGCAGTATTTT	CASSLDGTSGSTQYF
TRBV30	NA	NA	TRBJ2-6	TGTGCCTGGAGTAAAGCCTTCAGGGGGGCTGGGGCCAACGTCCTGACTTTC	CAWSKAFRGAGANVLTF
TRBV20-1	once	TRBD2	TRBJ2-5	TGCAGTGCTAGAGATGTCGGTAGCGGGATATCACAAGAGACCCAGTACTTC	CSARDVGSGISQETQYF
TRBV2	NA	TRBD1	TRBJ2-6	TGTGCCAGCAGTGTCGGGACAGGGCCCGGCTCTGGGGCCAACGTCCTGACTTTC	CASSVGTGPGSGANVLTF
TRBV19	NA	NA	TRBJ2-3	TGTGCCAGTAGCGAAAAGGTAACAGATACGCAGTATTTT	CASSEKVTDTQYF
TRBV11-2	NA	NA	TRBJ2-5	TGTGCCAGCAGGGACCAGGGGCACGAGACCCAGTACTTC	CASRDQGHETQYF
TRBV6-2/TRBV6-3	few	NA	TRBJ1-5	TGTGCCAGCAGTTACTCGATTTATTCGGGCCACAGCAATCAGCCCCAGCATTTT	CASSYSIYSGHSNQPQHF
TRBV13	NA	NA	TRBJ1-2	TGTGCCAGCAGCTTAGAACAGGGCGACTATGGCTACACCTTC	CASSLEQGDYGYTF
TRBV10-3	NA	NA	TRBJ1-2	TGTGCCATCGGGAGGACGGCCGAGGAGGATGGCTACACCTTC	CAIGRTAEEDGYTF
TRBV7-9	NA	TRBD1	TRBJ2-3	TGTGCCAGCAGTTCGGACAGGCCTGACACAGATACGCAGTATTTT	CASSSDRPDTDTQYF
TRBV10-3	NA	TRBD2	TRBJ2-6	TGTGCCATCACCGGGCTGAGCGGGACTGGGGCCAACGTCCTGACTTTC	CAITGLSGTGANVLTF
TRBV19	NA	NA	TRBJ1-2	TGTGCCAGCCTAGGAATGAACTATGGCTACACCTTC	CASLGMNYGYTF
TRBV6-2/TRBV6-3	NA	NA	TRBJ2-7	TGTGCCAGCAGTTACGGCCCAGGAGAGAGCTCCTACGAGCAGTACTTC	CASSYGPGESSYEQYF
TRBV5-4	NA	TRBD2	TRBJ2-5	TGTGCCAGCAGGGGGGATTCTAGCGGGGTCTGGACCCAGTACTTC	CASRGDSSGVWTQYF
TRBV4-1	NA	NA	TRBJ2-1	TGCGCCAGCAGCCAAGTCGGACAGCGCGCGCCAGATGAGCAGTTCTTC	CASSQVGQRAPDEQFF
TRBV5-6	NA	TRBD1	TRBJ1-5	TGTGCCAGCAGCGCCAAACAGGGGAATAGCAATCAGCCCCAGCATTTT	CASSAKQGNSNQPQHF
TRBV27	NA	TRBD1	TRBJ1-2	TGTGCCAGCAGTTTATCCCCCTACACAGGGGGCGACTATGGCTACACCTTC	CASSLSPYTGGDYGYTF
TRBV20-1	NA	NA	TRBJ1-5	TGCAGTGCTAGAGATGGGGCTTGGGCTCAGCCCCAGCATTTT	CSARDGAWAQPQHF
TRBV4-2	NA	NA	TRBJ1-1	TGTGCCAGCAGCGAAATCTCGCGGGGTGGTACTGAAGCTTTCTTT	CASSEISRGGTEAFF
TRBV7-8	NA	NA	TRBJ1-5	TGTGCCAGCGCAGAAAGTCCCGGGGGCCAGCCCCAGCATTTT	CASAESPGGQPQHF